This TCR beta chain was captured by sequencing in a study of cytotoxic CD8 clonotypes in ibrutinib-treated CLL. The repertoire was sequenced with immunoSEQ multiplex PCR; TCRdb's copy has only in-frame clones and lacks some. The table includes about 200,000 clones, over 65% detected once. This CDR3 comprises 14 residues. V was cut by 5 bases and J by 4 bases, with 17 bases left in between. Germline V CDR1 and CDR2: GTSNPN, SVGIG (reference sequence). The rearrangement uses TRBV30 and TRBJ1-2; weak D call: TRBD1 (5 bases). Sequencing used PBMCs, obtained after 12 months of ibrutinib treatment. This clonotype was obtained from a human donor with chronic lymphocytic leukemia. CDR3 DNA: TGTGCCTGGTGGGTCCGGGGGTTCGGCTATGGCTACACCTTC. It yields the protein CAWWVRGFGYGYTF.